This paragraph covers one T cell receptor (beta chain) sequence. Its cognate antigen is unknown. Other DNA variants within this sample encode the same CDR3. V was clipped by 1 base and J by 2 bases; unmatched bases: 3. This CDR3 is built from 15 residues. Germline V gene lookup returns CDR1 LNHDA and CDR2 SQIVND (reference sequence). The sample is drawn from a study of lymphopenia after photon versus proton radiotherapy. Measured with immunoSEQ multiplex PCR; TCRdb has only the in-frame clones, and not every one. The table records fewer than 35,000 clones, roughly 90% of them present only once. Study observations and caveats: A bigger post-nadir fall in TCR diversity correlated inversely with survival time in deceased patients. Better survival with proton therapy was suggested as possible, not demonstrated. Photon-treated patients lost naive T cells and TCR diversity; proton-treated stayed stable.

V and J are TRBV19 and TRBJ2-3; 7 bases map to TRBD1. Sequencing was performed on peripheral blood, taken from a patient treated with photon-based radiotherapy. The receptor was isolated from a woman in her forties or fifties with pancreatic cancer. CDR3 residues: CASSIATGTTDTQYF. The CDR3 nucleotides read TGTGCCAGTAGTATAGCGACAGGGACCACAGATACGCAGTATTTT.